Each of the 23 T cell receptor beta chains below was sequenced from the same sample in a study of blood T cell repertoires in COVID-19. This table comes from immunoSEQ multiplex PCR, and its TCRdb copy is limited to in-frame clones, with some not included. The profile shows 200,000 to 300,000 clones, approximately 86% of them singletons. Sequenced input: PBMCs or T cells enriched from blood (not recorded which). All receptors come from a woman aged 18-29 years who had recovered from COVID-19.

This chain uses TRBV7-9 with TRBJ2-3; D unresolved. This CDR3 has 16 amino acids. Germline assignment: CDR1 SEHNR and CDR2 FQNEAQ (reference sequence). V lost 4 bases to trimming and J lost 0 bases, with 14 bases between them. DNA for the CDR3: TGTGCCAGCAGCTCCCAATACAAGACTAGCACAGATACGCAGTATTTT. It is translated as CASSSQYKTSTDTQYF.

The CDR3 loop reads CASEGRANYGYTF. In nucleotides, the CDR3 is TGTGCCAGCGAGGGGAGGGCCAACTATGGCTACACCTTC. This chain connects TRBV12-3 or TRBV12-4 to TRBJ1-2; perhaps TRBD1 as D (5 bases). This CDR3 has 13 residues. Trimming stripped 8 bases from V and 2 bases from J, with 12 bases between.

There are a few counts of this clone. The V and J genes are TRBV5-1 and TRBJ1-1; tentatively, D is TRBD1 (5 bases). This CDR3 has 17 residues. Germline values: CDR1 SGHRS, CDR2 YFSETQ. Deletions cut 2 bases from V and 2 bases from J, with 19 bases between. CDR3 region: CASSLRGTPGGNTEAFF. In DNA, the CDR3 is TGCGCCAGCAGCTTAAGAGGCACACCCGGGGGAAACACTGAAGCTTTCTTT. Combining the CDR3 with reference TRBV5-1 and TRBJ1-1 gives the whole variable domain KAGVTQTPRYLIKTRGQQVTLSCSPISGHRSVSWYQQTPGQGLQFLFEYFSETQRNKGNFPGRFSGRQFSNSRSEMNVSTLELGDSALYLCASSLRGTPGGNTEAFFGQGTRLTVV.

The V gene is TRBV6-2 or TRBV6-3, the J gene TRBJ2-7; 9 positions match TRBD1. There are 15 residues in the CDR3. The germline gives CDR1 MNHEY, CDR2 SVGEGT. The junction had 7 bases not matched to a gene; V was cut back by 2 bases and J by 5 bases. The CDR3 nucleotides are TGTGCCAGCAGTTACCTCCCGGGACAGGGAAACGAGCAGTACTTC. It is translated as CASSYLPGQGNEQYF.

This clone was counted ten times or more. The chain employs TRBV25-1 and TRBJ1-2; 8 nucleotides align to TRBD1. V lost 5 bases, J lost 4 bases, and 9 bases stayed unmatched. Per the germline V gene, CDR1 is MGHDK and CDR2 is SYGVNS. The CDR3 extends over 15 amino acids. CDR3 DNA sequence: TGTGCCAGCAGTACCCGGACAGGGTTCGGCTATGGCTACACCTTC. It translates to CASSTRTGFGYGYTF.

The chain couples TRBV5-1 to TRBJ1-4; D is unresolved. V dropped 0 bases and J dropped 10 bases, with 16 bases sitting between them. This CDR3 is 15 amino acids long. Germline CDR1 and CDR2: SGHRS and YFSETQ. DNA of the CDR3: TGCGCCAGCAGCTTGGTGGCAATCGAACGGAGAAAACTGTTTTTT. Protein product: CASSLVAIERRKLFF. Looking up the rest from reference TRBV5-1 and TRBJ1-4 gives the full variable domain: KAGVTQTPRYLIKTRGQQVTLSCSPISGHRSVSWYQQTPGQGLQFLFEYFSETQRNKGNFPGRFSGRQFSNSRSEMNVSTLELGDSALYLCASSLVAIERRKLFFGSGTQLSVL.

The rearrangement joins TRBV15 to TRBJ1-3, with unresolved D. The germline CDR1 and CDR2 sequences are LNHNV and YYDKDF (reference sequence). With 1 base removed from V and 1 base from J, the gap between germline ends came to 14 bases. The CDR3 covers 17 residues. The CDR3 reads CATSRAVGVRSGNTIYF. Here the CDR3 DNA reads TGTGCCACCAGCAGAGCCGTCGGGGTACGGTCTGGAAACACCATATATTTT.

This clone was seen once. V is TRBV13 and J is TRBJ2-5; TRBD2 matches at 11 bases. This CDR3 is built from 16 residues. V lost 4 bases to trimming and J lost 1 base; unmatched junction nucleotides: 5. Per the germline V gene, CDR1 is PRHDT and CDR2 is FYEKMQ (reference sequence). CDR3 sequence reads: CASSSTGTSGQETQYF. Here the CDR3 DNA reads TGTGCCAGCAGCTCAACCGGGACTAGCGGCCAAGAGACCCAGTACTTC.

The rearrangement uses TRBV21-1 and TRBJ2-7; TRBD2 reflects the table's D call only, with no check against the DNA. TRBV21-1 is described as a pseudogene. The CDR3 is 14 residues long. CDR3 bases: TGTGCCAGCAGCAAAGGAGAACCGCCCTACGAGCAGTACTTC. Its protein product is CASSKGEPPYEQYF.

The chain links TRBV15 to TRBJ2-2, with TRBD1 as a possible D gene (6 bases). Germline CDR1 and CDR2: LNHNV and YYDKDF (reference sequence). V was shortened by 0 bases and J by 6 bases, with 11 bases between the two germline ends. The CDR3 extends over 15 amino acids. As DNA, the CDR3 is TGTGCCACCAGCAGAGATATCAGGGGAGCCGGGGAGCTGTTTTTT. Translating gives CATSRDIRGAGELFF.

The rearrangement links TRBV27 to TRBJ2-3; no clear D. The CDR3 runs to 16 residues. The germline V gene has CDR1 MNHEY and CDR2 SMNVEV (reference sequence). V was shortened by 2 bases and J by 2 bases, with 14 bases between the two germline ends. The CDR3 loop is CASSLAVLTATDTQYF. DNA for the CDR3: TGTGCCAGCAGTTTAGCGGTGCTCACTGCCACAGATACGCAGTATTTT.

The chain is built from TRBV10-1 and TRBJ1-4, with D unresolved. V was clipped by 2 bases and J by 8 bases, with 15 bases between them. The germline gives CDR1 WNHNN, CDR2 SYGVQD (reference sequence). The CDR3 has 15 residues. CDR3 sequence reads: CASSESSAGREKLFF. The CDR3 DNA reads TGCGCCAGCAGTGAGAGCTCGGCAGGTCGAGAAAAACTGTTTTTT.

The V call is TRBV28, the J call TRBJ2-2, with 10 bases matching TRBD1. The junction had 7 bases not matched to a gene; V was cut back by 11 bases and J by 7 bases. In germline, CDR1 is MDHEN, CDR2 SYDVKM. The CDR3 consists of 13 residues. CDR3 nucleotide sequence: TGTGCCGGACAGGGGGGGGCCCACGGGGAGCTGTTTTTT. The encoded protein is CAGQGGAHGELFF.

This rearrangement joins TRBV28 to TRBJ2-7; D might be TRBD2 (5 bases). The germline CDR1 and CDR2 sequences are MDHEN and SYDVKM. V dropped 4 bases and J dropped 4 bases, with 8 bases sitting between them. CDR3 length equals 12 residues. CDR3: CASSSRDYEQYF. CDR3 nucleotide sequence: TGTGCCAGCAGTTCCCGGGATTACGAGCAGTACTTC.

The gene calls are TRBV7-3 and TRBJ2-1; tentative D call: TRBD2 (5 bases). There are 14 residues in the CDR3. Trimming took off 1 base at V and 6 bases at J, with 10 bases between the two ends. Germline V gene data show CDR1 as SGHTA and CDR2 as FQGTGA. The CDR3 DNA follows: TGTGCCAGCAGCTTAAGGGGAGTCTCCAATGAGCAGTTCTTC. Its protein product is CASSLRGVSNEQFF.

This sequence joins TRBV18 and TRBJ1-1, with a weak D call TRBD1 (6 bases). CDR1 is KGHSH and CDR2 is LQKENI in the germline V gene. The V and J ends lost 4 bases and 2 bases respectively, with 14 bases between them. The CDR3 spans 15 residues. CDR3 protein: CASSLSGQPNTEAFF. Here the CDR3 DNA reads TGTGCCAGCTCACTTTCAGGACAGCCTAACACTGAAGCTTTCTTT.

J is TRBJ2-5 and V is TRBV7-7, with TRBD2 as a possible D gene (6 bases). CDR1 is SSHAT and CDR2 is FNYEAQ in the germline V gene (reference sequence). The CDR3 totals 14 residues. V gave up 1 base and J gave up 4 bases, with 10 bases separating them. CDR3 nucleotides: TGTGCCAGCAGCTTAGAACCTAGCGCAGAGACCCAGTACTTC. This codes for CASSLEPSAETQYF.

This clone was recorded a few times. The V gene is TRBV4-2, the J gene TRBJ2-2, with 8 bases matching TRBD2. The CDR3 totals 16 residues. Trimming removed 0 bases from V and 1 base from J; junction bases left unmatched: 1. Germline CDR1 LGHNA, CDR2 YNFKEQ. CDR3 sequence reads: CASSQDLAGNTGELFF. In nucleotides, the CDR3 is TGTGCCAGCAGCCAAGATCTAGCGGGGAACACCGGGGAGCTGTTTTTT.

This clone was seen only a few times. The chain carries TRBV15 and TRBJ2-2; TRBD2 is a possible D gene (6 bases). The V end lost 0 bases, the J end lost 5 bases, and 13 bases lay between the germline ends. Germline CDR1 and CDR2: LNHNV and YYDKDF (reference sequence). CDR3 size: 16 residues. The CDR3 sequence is CATSRDLMAGTGELFF. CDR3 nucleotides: TGTGCCACCAGCAGAGATCTGATGGCGGGGACCGGGGAGCTGTTTTTT.

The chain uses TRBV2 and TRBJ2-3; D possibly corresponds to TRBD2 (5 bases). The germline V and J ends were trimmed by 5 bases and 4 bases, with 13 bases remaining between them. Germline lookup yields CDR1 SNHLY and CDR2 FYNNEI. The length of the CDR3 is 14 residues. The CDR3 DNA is TGTGCCAGCAGTCTGACGGGGAACGCAGATACGCAGTATTTT. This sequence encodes CASSLTGNADTQYF.

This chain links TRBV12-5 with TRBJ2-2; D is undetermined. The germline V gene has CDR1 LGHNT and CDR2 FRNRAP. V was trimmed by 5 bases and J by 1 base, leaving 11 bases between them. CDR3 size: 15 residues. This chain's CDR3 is CASGKHTMNTGELFF. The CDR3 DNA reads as TGTGCTAGTGGTAAACATACAATGAACACCGGGGAGCTGTTTTTT.

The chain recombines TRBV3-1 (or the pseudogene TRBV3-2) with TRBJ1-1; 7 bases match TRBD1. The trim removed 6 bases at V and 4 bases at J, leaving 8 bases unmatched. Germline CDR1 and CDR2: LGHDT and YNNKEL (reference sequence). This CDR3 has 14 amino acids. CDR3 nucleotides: TGTGCCAGCAGAATTACAGGGGACCGCACTGAAGCTTTCTTT. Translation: CASRITGDRTEAFF.

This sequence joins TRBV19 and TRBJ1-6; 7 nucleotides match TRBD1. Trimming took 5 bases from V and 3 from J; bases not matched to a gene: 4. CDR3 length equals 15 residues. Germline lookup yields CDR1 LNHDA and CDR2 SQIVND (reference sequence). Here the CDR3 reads CASSPGDSYNSPLHF. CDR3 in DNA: TGTGCCAGTAGTCCGGGGGACAGCTATAATTCACCCCTCCACTTT. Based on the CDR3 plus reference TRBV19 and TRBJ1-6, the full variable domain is DGGITQSPKYLFRKEGQNVTLSCEQNLNHDAMYWYRQDPGQGLRLIYYSQIVNDFQKGDIAEGYSVSREKKESFPLTVTSAQKNPTAFYLCASSPGDSYNSPLHFGNGTRLTVT.